The rows below give T cell receptor beta chains drawn from one sample of a study of blood T cell repertoires in COVID-19. Using immunoSEQ multiplex PCR, the repertoire was profiled, and TCRdb retains in-frame clones only, with some absent. The data contain some 78,000 clones, around 85% of them singletons. Sequencing was done on a sample of peripheral blood. These receptors originate from a woman of 80 years or more with active or convalescent COVID-19. CDR3s include the opening cysteine and the closing phenylalanine or tryptophan. A D gene is named only where the DNA matches it firmly. The size of a clone is reported for some rows only, either as once, few or many, or as a class for expanded clones.

d_call	j_call	clone_size	v_call	cdr3_nt	cdr3_aa
NA	TRBJ2-7	once	TRBV18	TGTGCCAGCTCCCTTAACTACGAGCAGTACTTC	CASSLNYEQYF
NA	TRBJ1-1	NA	TRBV29-1	TGCAGCGTCCTCCGGGGGACTGAAGCTTTCTTT	CSVLRGTEAFF
TRBD1	TRBJ1-2	NA	TRBV11-2	TGTGCCAGCAGCTTAGTGGGACAGGGGAAAGGCTACACCTTC	CASSLVGQGKGYTF
TRBD1	TRBJ2-7	NA	TRBV18	TGTGCCAGCTCACCGGGACAGGGACCTTACGAGCAGTACTTC	CASSPGQGPYEQYF
TRBD2	TRBJ2-7	NA	TRBV7-9	TGTGCCAGCAGCTTGTACGGCGGGGGACTGGAGCAGTACTTC	CASSLYGGGLEQYF
TRBD1	TRBJ1-2	NA	TRBV28	TGTGCCAGCAGTCCAGGGGGCTCTAACTATGGCTACACCTTC	CASSPGGSNYGYTF
TRBD2	TRBJ2-7	NA	TRBV7-3	TGTGCCAGCAGCCCTAGCGGGGGGGCCTACGAGCAGTACTTC	CASSPSGGAYEQYF
NA	TRBJ2-7	NA	TRBV15	TGTGCCACCAGCAGAACGACAGGAACCTACGAGCAGTACTTC	CATSRTTGTYEQYF
NA	TRBJ2-2	NA	TRBV7-2	TGTGCCAGCAGCCCCCCTCGGATCGGGGGATTGCGGGAGCTGTTTTTT	CASSPPRIGGLRELFF
NA	TRBJ1-2	NA	TRBV7-2	TGTGCCAGCAGCCTAGTTTCAGCTAACTATGGCTACACCTTC	CASSLVSANYGYTF
NA	TRBJ2-1	NA	TRBV28	TGTGCCAGCAGTATTGAGCGTAAGCAGTTCTTC	CASSIERKQFF
NA	TRBJ2-1	NA	TRBV11-2	TGTGCCAGCAGCTCCAGACGTGGGCCCTCCTACAATGAGCAGTTCTTC	CASSSRRGPSYNEQFF
NA	TRBJ2-2	NA	TRBV2	TGTGCCAGCAGCGAGGACAGCCTGGGGACCGGGGAGCTGTTTTTT	CASSEDSLGTGELFF
NA	TRBJ2-3	NA	TRBV24-1	TGTGCCACCAGTGAAGGACTTTCTAGCACAGATACGCAGTATTTT	CATSEGLSSTDTQYF
TRBD2	TRBJ2-5	NA	TRBV7-9	TGTGCCAGCAGCACCCTAGCGGGCGTGCTAAAAGAGACCCAGTACTTC	CASSTLAGVLKETQYF
TRBD2	TRBJ2-2	NA	TRBV10-3	TGTGCCATCAGTCCGGGACTAGCGGGGGGGATAGGAAGAAGCATCGGCACCGGGGAGCTGTTTTTT	CAISPGLAGGIGRSIGTGELFF
NA	TRBJ2-5	NA	TRBV20-1	TGCAGTGCTAGTGTTGAGGTGGGCCAGGGAAAAGGAGAGACCCAGTACTTC	CSASVEVGQGKGETQYF
TRBD1	TRBJ2-7	NA	TRBV18	TGTGCCAGCTCACCACCCTACGGGACAGGGTTATCCGAGCAGTACTTC	CASSPPYGTGLSEQYF
NA	TRBJ1-1	NA	TRBV7-9	TGTGCCAGCAGCTTAGGTAGTTGGACAGTCGTGGACACTGAAGCTTTCTTT	CASSLGSWTVVDTEAFF
NA	TRBJ2-5	NA	TRBV12-3/TRBV12-4	TGTGCCAGCAGCCCCGGAAGGAGAGGGACCCAGTACTTC	CASSPGRRGTQYF
NA	TRBJ1-2	NA	TRBV3-1/TRBV3-2	TGTGCCAGCAGCCCAGGCAGCAATAACTATGGCTACACCTTC	CASSPGSNNYGYTF
NA	TRBJ2-1	NA	TRBV28	TGTGCCAGCAGTTTCGGAAGTGGGAGCGGAACTAGTGAGCAGTTCTTC	CASSFGSGSGTSEQFF
TRBD1	TRBJ2-1	few	TRBV19	TGTGCCCGTAGTCCCGGGGCGGGGAGGACAGGGTGGGGTGAGCAGTTCTTC	CARSPGAGRTGWGEQFF
NA	TRBJ2-5	NA	TRBV7-2	TGTGCCAGCAGCTCCCCTCAAGAGACCCAGTACTTC	CASSSPQETQYF
TRBD1	TRBJ2-5	once	TRBV6-1	TGTGCCAGCAGTAAGGGACAGGGACGAGAGACCCAGTACTTC	CASSKGQGRETQYF
TRBD2	TRBJ2-1	NA	TRBV24-1	TGTGCCACCAGGGACGGGACTAGCGCTGTCGATGAGCAGTTCTTC	CATRDGTSAVDEQFF
TRBD1	TRBJ1-2	NA	TRBV6-5	TGTGCCAGCAGGAAGGGACAGACTAACTATGGCTACACCTTC	CASRKGQTNYGYTF
NA	TRBJ2-1	NA	TRBV5-6	TGTGCCAGCAGCTTAACGGGAAACTACAATGAGCAGTTCTTC	CASSLTGNYNEQFF
TRBD1	TRBJ2-7	few	TRBV6-2/TRBV6-3	TGTGCCAGCAGTTATGACAGGGCCTACGAGCAGTACTTC	CASSYDRAYEQYF
NA	TRBJ1-1	NA	TRBV24-1	TGTGCCACCAGGGGCGAGACTGAAGCTTTCTTT	CATRGETEAFF
NA	TRBJ1-6	NA	TRBV7-7	TGTGCCAGCAGCTTAGAAACAGATTCACCCCTCCACTTT	CASSLETDSPLHF
NA	TRBJ2-1	NA	TRBV6-5	TGTGCCAGCAGTTACGGGGGAGGAAGTAATGAGCAGTTCTTC	CASSYGGGSNEQFF
TRBD2	TRBJ2-5	NA	TRBV7-8	TGTGCCAGCAGCTTAGTGCTAAGGAGGGCGGGAGGGCTAGAGACCCAGTACTTC	CASSLVLRRAGGLETQYF
NA	TRBJ2-3	NA	TRBV5-6	TGTGCCAGCAGCCGTCCCGGGACTTTCTTGACGCAGTATTTT	CASSRPGTFLTQYF
NA	TRBJ1-6	NA	TRBV30	TGTGCCCTATCGGGTGGCTCCTATAATTCACCCCTCCACTTT	CALSGGSYNSPLHF
NA	TRBJ2-1	NA	TRBV10-3	TGTGCCATCAGCAGGGAGGTGGAGAATGAGCAGTTCTTC	CAISREVENEQFF
TRBD1	TRBJ2-2	NA	TRBV3-1/TRBV3-2	TGTGCCAGCAGCGCCGCAGGGGGATCCAACACCGGGGAGCTGTTTTTT	CASSAAGGSNTGELFF
NA	TRBJ1-5	once	TRBV19	TGTGCCAGTAGTCGGGGGGTCAGCAATCAGCCCCAGCATTTT	CASSRGVSNQPQHF
NA	TRBJ1-3	NA	TRBV7-6	TGTGCCAGCAGCTTAGACTGGGGGCAGGGAAACACCATATATTTT	CASSLDWGQGNTIYF
NA	TRBJ1-2	NA	TRBV27	TGTGCCAGCAGTTTGAGGCCCGCCGGCTATGGCTACACCTTC	CASSLRPAGYGYTF
TRBD2	TRBJ2-1	NA	TRBV10-1	TGCGCCAGCAGTGACTCGATCGGGCGGGGGGGTCGGAGCCCCTACAATGAGCAGTTCTTC	CASSDSIGRGGRSPYNEQFF
NA	TRBJ1-2	NA	TRBV21-1	TGTGCCAGCAGCAAAGGCAGGGAGGGCAATGGCTACACCTTC	CASSKGREGNGYTF
TRBD1	TRBJ2-7	NA	TRBV5-1	TGCGCCAGCAGCTGGGCGCCGGGACAGGCCTACGAGCAGTACTTC	CASSWAPGQAYEQYF
TRBD1	TRBJ2-2	few	TRBV3-1/TRBV3-2	TGTGCCACCGAACAGGGGGCAGGAACCGGGGAGCTGTTTTTT	CATEQGAGTGELFF
TRBD2	TRBJ2-7	few	TRBV10-2	TGCGCCAGCAGTGAGGTCCTAGCGGGAGGGCATCACGAGCAGTACTTC	CASSEVLAGGHHEQYF
NA	TRBJ2-2	few	TRBV4-3	TGCGCCAGCAGCCAAGAGATGCGGGTTTGGAACACCGGGGAGCTGTTTTTT	CASSQEMRVWNTGELFF
TRBD1	TRBJ1-3	NA	TRBV3-1/TRBV3-2	TGTGCCAGCAGCCGGCGACAGGGGGCGGGTGGAAACACCATATATTTT	CASSRRQGAGGNTIYF
TRBD1	TRBJ1-2	NA	TRBV6-5	TGTGCCAGCAGTTACCTGACAGGGTATGGCTACACCTTC	CASSYLTGYGYTF
NA	TRBJ1-2	NA	TRBV11-2	TGTGCCAGCAGCCCCGCTATCAACTATGGCTACACCTTC	CASSPAINYGYTF
TRBD1	TRBJ1-1	NA	TRBV29-1	TGCAGCGTTCCGGGACAGGGGTACACTGAAGCTTTCTTT	CSVPGQGYTEAFF
TRBD1	TRBJ2-7	NA	TRBV4-1	TGCGCCAGCAGCCATCCCCCTCCCGGACAGGCCAAGCAGTACTTC	CASSHPPPGQAKQYF
NA	TRBJ2-7	NA	TRBV23-1	TGCGCCACCCTAATTGGCCGGAGCTCCTACGAGCAGTACTTC	CATLIGRSSYEQYF
TRBD1	TRBJ2-2	NA	TRBV24-1	TGTGCCACCAAGGACAGGTCCTCGGTGGGGGAGCTGTTTTTT	CATKDRSSVGELFF
NA	TRBJ1-5	NA	TRBV6-5	TGTGCCAGCTGGGCGTTCAATCAGCCCCAGCATTTT	CASWAFNQPQHF
TRBD2	TRBJ2-3	NA	TRBV11-2	TGTGCCAGCAGCCGGGGACTAGCGGGTACAGATACGCAGTATTTT	CASSRGLAGTDTQYF
NA	TRBJ2-7	NA	TRBV7-8	TGTGCCAGCAGCTTAGAGAGCTCCTACGAGCAGTACTTC	CASSLESSYEQYF
NA	TRBJ1-2	NA	TRBV3-1/TRBV3-2	TGTGCCAGCAGCCAAGGCAGAAACTATGGCTACACCTTC	CASSQGRNYGYTF
NA	TRBJ1-1	once	TRBV20-1	TGCAGTGCTAGTTCCCTGCTAAACACTGAAGCTTTCTTT	CSASSLLNTEAFF